This T cell receptor beta chain is from a study of shared clonotypes between healthy human individuals. Method: immunoSEQ multiplex PCR; TCRdb's copy keeps in-frame clones and lacks some. The profile shows hundreds of thousands of clones, 90% to 97% of them singletons. The germline V gene has CDR1 LNHDA and CDR2 SQIVND (reference sequence). There are 15 residues in the CDR3. Trimming took 0 bases from V and 6 from J, leaving 12 bases between them. The chain recombines TRBV19 with TRBJ1-5; D gene ambiguous. This sequence was found in a woman aged 25 to 39 in good health. Material for sequencing was naive CD4+ T cells sorted from blood. Documented subset: CD45RA+ positively selected. The CDR3 sequence: CASSIDTGNSQPQHF. The CDR3 bases are TGTGCCAGTAGTATAGATACCGGTAATTCTCAGCCCCAGCATTTT.